This TCR beta chain stems from a study of blood T cells in healthy people across ages. The CDR3 covers 17 residues. Trimming left V 2 bases short and J 3 bases short, with 20 bases between. With a J-beta primer mix and a sample-barcoded 5' primer, a second PCR ran about 7 to 12 cycles. TCRdb re-called the 5' RACE reads through MiXCR, storing one row per CDR3 protein. The sample gives around 1,000,000 distinct CDR3 sequences, about 25% of which show up once; 0.65% to 0.95% is in the top ten. These records were also assigned to another study, of T cells of mothers and their children.

The sequence derives from a girl aged 2-9 years in good health. The rearrangement joins TRBV12-3 or TRBV12-4 to TRBJ2-7; possibly TRBD1 or TRBD2 for D (5 bases each). The sequenced sample consisted of blood. CDR3 in amino acids: CASSLRTRAGTLYEQYF. The CDR3 DNA is TGTGCCAGCAGTTTACGGACAAGGGCAGGGACCCTCTACGAGCAGTACTTC.